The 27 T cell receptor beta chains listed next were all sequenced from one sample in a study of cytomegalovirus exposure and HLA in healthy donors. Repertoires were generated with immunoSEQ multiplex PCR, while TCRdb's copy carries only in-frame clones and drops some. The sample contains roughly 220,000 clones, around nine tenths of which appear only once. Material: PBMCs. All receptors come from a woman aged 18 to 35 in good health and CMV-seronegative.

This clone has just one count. CDR3 coding DNA: TGTGCCAGCAGCGTAGTTATGGGGCCAGCGTATGAGCAGTTCTTC. Its translation is CASSVVMGPAYEQFF. The rearrangement links TRBV9 to TRBJ2-1; TRBD1 might be the D (5 bases). In germline, CDR1 is SGDLS, CDR2 YYNGEE. Trimming left V 0 bases short and J 8 bases short, with 15 bases between. The CDR3 has 15 residues.

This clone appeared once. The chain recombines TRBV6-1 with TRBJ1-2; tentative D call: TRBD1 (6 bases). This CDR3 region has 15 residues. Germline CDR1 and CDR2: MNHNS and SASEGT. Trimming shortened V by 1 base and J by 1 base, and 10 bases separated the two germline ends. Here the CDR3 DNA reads TGTGCCAGCAGTGAAGGGACAGTAATTAACTATGGCTACACCTTC. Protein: CASSEGTVINYGYTF.

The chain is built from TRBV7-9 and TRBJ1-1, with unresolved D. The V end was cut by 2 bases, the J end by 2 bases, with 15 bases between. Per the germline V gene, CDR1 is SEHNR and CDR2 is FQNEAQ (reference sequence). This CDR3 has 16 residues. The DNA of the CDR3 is TGTGCCAGCAGCTTAACCGGTCGGGGTTTAAACACTGAAGCTTTCTTT. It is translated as CASSLTGRGLNTEAFF.

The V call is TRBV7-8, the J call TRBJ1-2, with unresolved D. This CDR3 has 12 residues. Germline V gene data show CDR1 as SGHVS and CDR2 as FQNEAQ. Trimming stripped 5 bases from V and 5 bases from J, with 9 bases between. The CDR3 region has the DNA TGTGCCAGCAGCCGCAAAGCTTATGGCTACACCTTC. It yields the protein CASSRKAYGYTF.

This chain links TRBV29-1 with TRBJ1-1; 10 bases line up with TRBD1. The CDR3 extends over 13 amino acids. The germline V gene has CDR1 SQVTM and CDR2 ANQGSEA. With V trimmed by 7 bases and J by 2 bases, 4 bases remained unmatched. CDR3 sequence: CSATTGGNTEAFF. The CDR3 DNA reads TGCAGCGCCACGACAGGGGGCAACACTGAAGCTTTCTTT. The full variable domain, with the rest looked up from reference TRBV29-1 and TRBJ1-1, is SAVISQKPSRDICQRGTSLTIQCQVDSQVTMMFWYRQQPGQSLTLIATANQGSEATYESGFVIDKFPISRPNLTFSTLTVSNMSPEDSSIYLCSATTGGNTEAFFGQGTRLTVV.

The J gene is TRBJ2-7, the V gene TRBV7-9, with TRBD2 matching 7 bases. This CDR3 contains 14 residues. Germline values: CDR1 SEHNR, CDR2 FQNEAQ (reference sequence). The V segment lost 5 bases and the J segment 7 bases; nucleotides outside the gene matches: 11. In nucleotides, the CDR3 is TGTGCCAGCAGCAAGACTAGCCCCCTGGAGGAGCAGTACTTC. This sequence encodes CASSKTSPLEEQYF.

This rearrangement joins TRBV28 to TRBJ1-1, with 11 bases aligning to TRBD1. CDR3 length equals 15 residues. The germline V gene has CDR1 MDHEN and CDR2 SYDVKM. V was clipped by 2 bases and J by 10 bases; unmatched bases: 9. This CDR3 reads CASSLVSSGQGAAFF. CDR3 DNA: TGTGCCAGCAGTTTAGTTTCATCTGGACAGGGGGCAGCTTTCTTT.

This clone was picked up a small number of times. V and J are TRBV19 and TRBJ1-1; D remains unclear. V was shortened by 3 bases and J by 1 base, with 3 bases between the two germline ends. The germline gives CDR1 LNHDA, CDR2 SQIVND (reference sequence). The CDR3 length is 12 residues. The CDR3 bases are TGTGCCAGTAGTATCGGGAACACTGAAGCTTTCTTT. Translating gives CASSIGNTEAFF.

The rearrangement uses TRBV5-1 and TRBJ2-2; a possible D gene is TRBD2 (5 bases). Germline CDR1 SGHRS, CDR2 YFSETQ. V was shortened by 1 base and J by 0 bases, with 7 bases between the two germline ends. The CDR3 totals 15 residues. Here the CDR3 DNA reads TGCGCCAGCAGCTTGAGCGGTACGAACACCGGGGAGCTGTTTTTT. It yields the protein CASSLSGTNTGELFF.

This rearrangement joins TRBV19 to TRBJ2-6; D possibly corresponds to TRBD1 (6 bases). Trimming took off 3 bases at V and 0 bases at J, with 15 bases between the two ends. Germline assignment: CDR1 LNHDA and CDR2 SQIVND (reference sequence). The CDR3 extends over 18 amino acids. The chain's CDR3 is CASSMFGQSSSGANVLTF. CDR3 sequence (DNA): TGTGCCAGTAGTATGTTCGGACAGTCTTCCTCTGGGGCCAACGTCCTGACTTTC.

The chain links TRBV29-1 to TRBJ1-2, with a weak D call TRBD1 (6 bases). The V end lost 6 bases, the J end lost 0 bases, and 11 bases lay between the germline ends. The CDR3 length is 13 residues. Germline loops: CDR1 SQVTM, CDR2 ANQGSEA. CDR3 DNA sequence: TGCAGCGTAGTCAGGGGAGCTAACTATGGCTACACCTTC. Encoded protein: CSVVRGANYGYTF.

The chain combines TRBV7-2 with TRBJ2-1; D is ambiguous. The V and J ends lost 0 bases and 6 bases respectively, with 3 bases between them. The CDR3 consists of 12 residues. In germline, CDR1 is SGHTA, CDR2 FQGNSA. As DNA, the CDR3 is TGTGCCAGCAGCTTAGCCTTCAATGAGCAGTTCTTC. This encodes CASSLAFNEQFF.

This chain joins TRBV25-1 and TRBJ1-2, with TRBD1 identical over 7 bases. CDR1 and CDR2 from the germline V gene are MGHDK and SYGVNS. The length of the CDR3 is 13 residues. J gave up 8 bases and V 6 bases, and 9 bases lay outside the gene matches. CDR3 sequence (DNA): TGTGCCAGCAGGAAAACAGGGGTTTACGGCTACACCTTC. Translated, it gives CASRKTGVYGYTF.

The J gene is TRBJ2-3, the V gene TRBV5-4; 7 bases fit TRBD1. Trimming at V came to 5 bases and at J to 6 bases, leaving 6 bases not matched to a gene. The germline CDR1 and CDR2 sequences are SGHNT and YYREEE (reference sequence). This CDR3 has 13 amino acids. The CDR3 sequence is CASRVGTADTQYF. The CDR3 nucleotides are TGTGCCAGCAGGGTAGGGACAGCTGATACGCAGTATTTT.

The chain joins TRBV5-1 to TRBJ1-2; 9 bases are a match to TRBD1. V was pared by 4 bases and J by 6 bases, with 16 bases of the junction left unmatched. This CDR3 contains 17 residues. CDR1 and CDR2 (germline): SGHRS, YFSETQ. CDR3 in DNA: TGCGCCAGCAGCCCGGGACAGGGTGAGGTATGGGGCCATGGCTACACCTTC. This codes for CASSPGQGEVWGHGYTF.

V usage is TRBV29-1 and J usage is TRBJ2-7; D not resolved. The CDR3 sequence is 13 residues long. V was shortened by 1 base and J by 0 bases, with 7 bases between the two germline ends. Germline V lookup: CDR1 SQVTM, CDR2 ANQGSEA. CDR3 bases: TGCAGCGTTGAAGCCGGCGGCTCCTACGAGCAGTACTTC. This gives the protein CSVEAGGSYEQYF.

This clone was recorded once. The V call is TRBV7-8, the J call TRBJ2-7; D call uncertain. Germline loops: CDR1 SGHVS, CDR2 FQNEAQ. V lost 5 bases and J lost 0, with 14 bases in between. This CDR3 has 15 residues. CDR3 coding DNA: TGTGCCAGCAGCCTACCTGGGCCCCGCTCCTACGAGCAGTACTTC. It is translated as CASSLPGPRSYEQYF.

The CDR3 DNA follows: TGCAGTGCCGCCATCGGGGAAAAACTGTTTTTT. Translation gives CSAAIGEKLFF. The V call is TRBV20-1, the J call TRBJ1-4, with D unresolved. The CDR3 length is 11 residues. Germline V lookup: CDR1 DFQATT, CDR2 SNEGSKA (reference sequence). Trimming removed 6 bases from V and 8 bases from J, with 10 bases in between.

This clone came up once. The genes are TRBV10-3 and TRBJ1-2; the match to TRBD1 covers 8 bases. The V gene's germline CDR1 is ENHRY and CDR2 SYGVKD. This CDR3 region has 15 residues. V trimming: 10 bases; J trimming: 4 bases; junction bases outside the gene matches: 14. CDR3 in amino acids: CATNQDRVGSYGYTF. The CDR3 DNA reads TGTGCCACCAACCAGGACAGGGTAGGAAGCTATGGCTACACCTTC.

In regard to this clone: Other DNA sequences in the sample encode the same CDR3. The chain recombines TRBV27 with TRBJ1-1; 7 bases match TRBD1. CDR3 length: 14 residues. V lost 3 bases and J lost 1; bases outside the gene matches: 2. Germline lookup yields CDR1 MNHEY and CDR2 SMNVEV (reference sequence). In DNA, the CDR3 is TGTGCCAGCAGTTTGACAGGGCGGAACACTGAAGCTTTCTTT. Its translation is CASSLTGRNTEAFF.

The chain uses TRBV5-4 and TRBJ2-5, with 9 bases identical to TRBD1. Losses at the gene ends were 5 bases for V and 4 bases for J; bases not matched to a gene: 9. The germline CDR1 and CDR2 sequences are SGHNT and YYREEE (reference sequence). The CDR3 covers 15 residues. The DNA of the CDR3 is TGTGCCAGCAGGATACAGGGGGCGCCTTTAGAGACCCAGTACTTC. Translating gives CASRIQGAPLETQYF. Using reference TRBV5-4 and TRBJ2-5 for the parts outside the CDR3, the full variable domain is ETGVTQSPTHLIKTRGQQVTLRCSSQSGHNTVSWYQQALGQGPQFIFQYYREEENGRGNFPPRFSGLQFPNYSSELNVNALELDDSALYLCASRIQGAPLETQYFGPGTRLLVL.

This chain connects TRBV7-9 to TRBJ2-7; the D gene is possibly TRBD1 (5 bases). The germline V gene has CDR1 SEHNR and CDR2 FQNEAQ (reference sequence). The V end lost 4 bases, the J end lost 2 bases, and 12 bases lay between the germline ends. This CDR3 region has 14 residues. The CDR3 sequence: CASSSFKGPYEQYF. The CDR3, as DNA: TGTGCCAGCAGCTCATTTAAGGGGCCCTACGAGCAGTACTTC.

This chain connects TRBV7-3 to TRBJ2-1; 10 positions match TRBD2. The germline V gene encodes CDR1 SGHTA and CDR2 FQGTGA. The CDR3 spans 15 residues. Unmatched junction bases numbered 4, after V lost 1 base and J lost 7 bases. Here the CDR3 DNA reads TGTGCCAGCAGCTTAAGCCTAGCGGGAGAAAATGAGCAGTTCTTC. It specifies CASSLSLAGENEQFF.

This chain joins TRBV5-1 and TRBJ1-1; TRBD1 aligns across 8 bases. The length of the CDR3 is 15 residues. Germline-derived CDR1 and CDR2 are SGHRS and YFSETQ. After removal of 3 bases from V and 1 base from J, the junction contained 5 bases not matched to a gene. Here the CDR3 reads CASSSQTGGNTEAFF. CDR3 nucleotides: TGCGCCAGCAGCTCCCAAACAGGGGGGAACACTGAAGCTTTCTTT. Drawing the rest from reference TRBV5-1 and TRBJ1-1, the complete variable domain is KAGVTQTPRYLIKTRGQQVTLSCSPISGHRSVSWYQQTPGQGLQFLFEYFSETQRNKGNFPGRFSGRQFSNSRSEMNVSTLELGDSALYLCASSSQTGGNTEAFFGQGTRLTVV.

The CDR3 sequence is CASNGGVNTEAFF. As DNA, the CDR3 is TGTGCTAGTAACGGAGGGGTGAACACTGAAGCTTTCTTT. The V call is TRBV12-5, the J call TRBJ1-1; TRBD1 is a possible D gene (5 bases). This CDR3 is 13 amino acids long. In germline, CDR1 is LGHNT, CDR2 FRNRAP. V shed 8 bases and J shed 0 bases, with 10 bases lying between them. Full variable domain (outside the CDR3, taken from reference TRBV12-5 and TRBJ1-1): DARVTQTPRHKVTEMGQEVTMRCQPILGHNTVFWYRQTMMQGLELLAYFRNRAPLDDSGMPKDRFSAEMPDATLATLKIQPSEPRDSAVYFCASNGGVNTEAFFGQGTRLTVV.

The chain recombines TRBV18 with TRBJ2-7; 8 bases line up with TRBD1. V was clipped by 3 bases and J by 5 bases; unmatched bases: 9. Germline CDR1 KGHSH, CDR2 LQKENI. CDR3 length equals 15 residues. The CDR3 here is CASSPAHRGADEQYF. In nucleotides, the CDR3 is TGTGCCAGCTCACCGGCTCACAGGGGGGCTGACGAGCAGTACTTC.

CDR3 amino acids: CASTTGAYNYGYTF. CDR3 DNA sequence: TGTGCCAGCACTACAGGGGCATATAACTATGGCTACACCTTC. The rearrangement links TRBV2 to TRBJ1-2, with 7 bases lining up with TRBD1. Germline lookup yields CDR1 SNHLY and CDR2 FYNNEI. With 7 bases clipped from V and 1 base from J, the junction kept 6 bases outside the gene matches. The CDR3 covers 14 residues.